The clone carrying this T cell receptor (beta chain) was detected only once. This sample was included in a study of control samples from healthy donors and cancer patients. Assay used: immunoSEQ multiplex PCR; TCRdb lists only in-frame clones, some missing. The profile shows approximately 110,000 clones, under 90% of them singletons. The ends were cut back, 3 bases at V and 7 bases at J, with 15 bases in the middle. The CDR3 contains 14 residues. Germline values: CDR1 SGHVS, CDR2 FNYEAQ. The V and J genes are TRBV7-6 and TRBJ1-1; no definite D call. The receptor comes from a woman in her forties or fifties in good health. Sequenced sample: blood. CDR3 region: CASSLAERGIEAFF. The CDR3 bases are TGTGCCAGCAGCTTGGCGGAGAGAGGAATTGAAGCTTTCTTT. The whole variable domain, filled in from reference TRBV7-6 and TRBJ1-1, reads GAGVSQSPRYKVTKRGQDVALRCDPISGHVSLYWYRQALGQGPEFLTYFNYEAQQDKSGLPNDRFSAERPEGSISTLTIQRTEQRDSAMYRCASSLAERGIEAFFGQGTRLTVV.